This TCR beta chain comes out of a study of beta chain features in type 1 diabetes. Study-wide results and caveats: More deletions and fewer insertions at VDJ junctions were seen in type 1 diabetes patients. Type 1 diabetes patients had moderately but significantly shorter TCRB CDR3s in all four CD4+ subsets.

All of the isolated RNA was reverse transcribed, so expressed TCRB transcripts were sequenced. The average read count of naive, central memory and regulatory T cell samples was about 3.57 million. The repertoire was sequenced with immunoSEQ multiplex PCR; TCRdb's copy has only in-frame clones and lacks some. The sample yields around 250,000 clones, 13% to 15% seen once. This CDR3 contains 14 residues. V was pared by 2 bases and J by 2 bases, with 8 bases between. The germline V gene encodes CDR1 SGHTA and CDR2 FQGNSA. In the case of this clone: Its antigen is unidentified.

Purities over 98% were achieved in all sorted populations. Sequenced material: naive CD4+ T cells from blood. The TCR sequence derives from a man aged 30 to 39 with type 1 diabetes. The rearrangement uses TRBV7-2 and TRBJ2-3; no clear D gene. This CDR3 reads CASSLNGFTDTQYF. Written as DNA, the CDR3 is TGTGCCAGCAGCTTAAACGGGTTCACAGATACGCAGTATTTT.